The clone carrying this T cell receptor beta chain was found a few times. This same CDR3 is encoded by further DNA sequences in the sample. Original processing methods: Quantification of nucleated cells was approximated via reference gene primer amplification. Measured with immunoSEQ multiplex PCR; TCRdb has only the in-frame clones, and not every one. The V and J calls and the clone size are those of that table, but D and trimming were determined from the DNA. The sample consists of approximately 200,000 clones, 60% to 85% of them appearing once. This sample is drawn from a study of blood T cell repertoires in COVID-19. Study-level information: Samples of COVID-19 (acute and convalescent) were obtained from the United States, Italy and Spain. PBMCs, B-cell-depleted T cells, or T cells provided the cDNA or gDNA that made up the material.

The CDR3 contains 15 residues. V lost 0 bases and J lost 3, with 12 bases in between. CDR1 SGHRS and CDR2 YFSETQ come from the germline V gene. The rearrangement uses TRBV5-1 and TRBJ1-1; a weak D match, TRBD1 (6 bases). The clonotype was recovered from a man in his 60s with active or convalescent COVID-19. Sequenced: peripheral blood. DNA for the CDR3: TGCGCCAGCAGCTTGGCAGGGGTCGGAGACACTGAAGCTTTCTTT. This gives the protein CASSLAGVGDTEAFF.